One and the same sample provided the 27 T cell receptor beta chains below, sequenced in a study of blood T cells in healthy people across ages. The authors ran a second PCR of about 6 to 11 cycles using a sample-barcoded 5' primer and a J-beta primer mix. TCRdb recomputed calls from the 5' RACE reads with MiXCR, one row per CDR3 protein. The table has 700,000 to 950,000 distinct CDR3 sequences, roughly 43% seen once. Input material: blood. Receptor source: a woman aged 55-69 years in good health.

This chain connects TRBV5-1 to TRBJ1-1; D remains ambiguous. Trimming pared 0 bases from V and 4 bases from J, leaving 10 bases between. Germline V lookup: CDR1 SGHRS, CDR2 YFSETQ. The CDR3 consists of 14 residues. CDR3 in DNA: TGCGCCAGCAGCTTGGCCGCGGAGGTCACTGAAGCTTTCTTT. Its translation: CASSLAAEVTEAFF.

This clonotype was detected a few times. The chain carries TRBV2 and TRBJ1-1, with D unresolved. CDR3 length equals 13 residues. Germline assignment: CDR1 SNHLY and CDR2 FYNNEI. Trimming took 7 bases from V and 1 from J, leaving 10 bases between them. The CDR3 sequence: CASTSQKNTEAFF. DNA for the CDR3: TGTGCCAGCACCTCACAGAAGAACACTGAAGCTTTCTTT.

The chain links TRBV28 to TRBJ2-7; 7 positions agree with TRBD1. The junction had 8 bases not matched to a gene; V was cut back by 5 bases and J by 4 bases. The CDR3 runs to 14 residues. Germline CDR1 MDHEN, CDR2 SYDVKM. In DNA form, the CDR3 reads TGTGCCAGCAGTGTGACAGGGATTGTTTACGAGCAGTACTTC. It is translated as CASSVTGIVYEQYF.

This CDR3 reads CASSPHLGQGTTNYGYTF. The CDR3 DNA is TGCGCCAGCAGCCCACACCTGGGACAGGGAACGACTAACTATGGCTACACCTTC. V gene TRBV4-3 combines with J gene TRBJ1-2, with 9 bases fitting TRBD1. Per germline, CDR1 LGHNA and CDR2 YSLEER. V was pared by 4 bases and J by 0 bases, with 12 bases of the junction left unmatched. The CDR3 covers 18 residues.

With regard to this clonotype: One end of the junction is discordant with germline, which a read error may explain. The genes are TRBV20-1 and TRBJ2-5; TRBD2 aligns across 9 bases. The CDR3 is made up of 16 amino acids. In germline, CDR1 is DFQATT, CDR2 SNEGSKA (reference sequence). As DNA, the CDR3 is TGCAGTACTAGGGGTTTGGCGGGAGGGGTTAAAGAGACCCAGTACTTC. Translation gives CSTRGLAGGVKETQYF.

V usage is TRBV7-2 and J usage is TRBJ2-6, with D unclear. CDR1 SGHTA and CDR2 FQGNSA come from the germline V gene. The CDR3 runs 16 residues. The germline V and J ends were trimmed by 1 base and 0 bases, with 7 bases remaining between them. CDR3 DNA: TGTGCCAGCAGCTTAGGGGTCAGCTCTGGGGCCAACGTCCTGACTTTC. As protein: CASSLGVSSGANVLTF. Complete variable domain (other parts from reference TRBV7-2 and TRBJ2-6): GAGVSQSPSNKVTEKGKDVELRCDPISGHTALYWYRQSLGQGLEFLIYFQGNSAPDKSGLPSDRFSAERTGGSVSTLTIQRTQQEDSAVYLCASSLGVSSGANVLTFGAGSRLTVL.

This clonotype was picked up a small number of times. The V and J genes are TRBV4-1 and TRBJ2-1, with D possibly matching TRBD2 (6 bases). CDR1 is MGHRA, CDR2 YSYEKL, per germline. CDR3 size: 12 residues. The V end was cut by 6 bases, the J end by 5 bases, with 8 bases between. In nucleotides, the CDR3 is TGCGCCAGCAGAGGCGGGGACAATGAGCAGTTCTTC. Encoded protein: CASRGGDNEQFF.

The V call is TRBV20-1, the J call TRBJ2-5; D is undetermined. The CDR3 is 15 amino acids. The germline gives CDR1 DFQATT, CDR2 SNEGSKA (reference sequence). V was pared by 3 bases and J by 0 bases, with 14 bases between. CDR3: CSASDVRDYQETQYF. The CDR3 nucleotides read TGCAGTGCTAGTGATGTCCGCGACTACCAAGAGACCCAGTACTTC.

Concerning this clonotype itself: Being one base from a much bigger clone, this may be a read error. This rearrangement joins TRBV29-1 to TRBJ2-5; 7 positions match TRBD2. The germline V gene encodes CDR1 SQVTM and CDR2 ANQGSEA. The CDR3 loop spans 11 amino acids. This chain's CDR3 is CCPWEGETQYF. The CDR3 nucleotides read TGCTGCCCTTGGGAGGGGGAGACCCAGTACTTC.

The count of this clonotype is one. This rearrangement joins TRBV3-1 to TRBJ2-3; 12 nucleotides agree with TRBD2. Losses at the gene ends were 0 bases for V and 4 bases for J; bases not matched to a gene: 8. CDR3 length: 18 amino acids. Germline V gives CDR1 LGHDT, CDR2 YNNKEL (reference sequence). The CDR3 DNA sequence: TGTGCCAGCAGCCAAGAACCCCCTAGCGGGGGGGTGTCAGATACGCAGTATTTT. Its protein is CASSQEPPSGGVSDTQYF.

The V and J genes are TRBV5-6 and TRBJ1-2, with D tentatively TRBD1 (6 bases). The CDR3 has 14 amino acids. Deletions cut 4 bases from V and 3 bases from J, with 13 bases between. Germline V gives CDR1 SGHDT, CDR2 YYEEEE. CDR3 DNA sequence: TGTGCCAGCAGCACCGCGGGGGCTGACTATGGCTACACCTTC. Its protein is CASSTAGADYGYTF.

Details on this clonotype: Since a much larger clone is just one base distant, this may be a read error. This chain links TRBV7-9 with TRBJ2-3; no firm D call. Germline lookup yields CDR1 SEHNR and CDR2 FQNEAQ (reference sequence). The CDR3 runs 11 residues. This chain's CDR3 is CAGSSRDTQYF. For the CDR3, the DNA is TGTGCCGGCAGCTCGAGAGATACGCAGTATTTT.

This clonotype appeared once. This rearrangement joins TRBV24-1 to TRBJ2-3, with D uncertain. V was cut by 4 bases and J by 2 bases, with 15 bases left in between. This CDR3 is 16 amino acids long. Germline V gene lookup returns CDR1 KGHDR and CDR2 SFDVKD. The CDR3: CATSDRAARPTDTQYF. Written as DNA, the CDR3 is TGTGCCACCAGTGACAGAGCTGCCAGGCCCACAGATACGCAGTATTTT.

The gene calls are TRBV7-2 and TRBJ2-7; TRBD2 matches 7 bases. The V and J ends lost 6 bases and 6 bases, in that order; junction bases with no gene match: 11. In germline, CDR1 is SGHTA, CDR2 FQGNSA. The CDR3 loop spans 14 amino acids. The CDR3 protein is CASRTGGLSGEQYF. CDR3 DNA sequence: TGTGCCAGCAGGACGGGAGGACTATCTGGCGAGCAGTACTTC.

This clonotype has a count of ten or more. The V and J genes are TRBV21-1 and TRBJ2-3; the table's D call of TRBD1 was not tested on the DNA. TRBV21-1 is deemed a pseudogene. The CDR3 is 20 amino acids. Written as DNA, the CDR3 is TGTGCCAGCAGCTCCCGGCCCGGGGTAAAGGAACCGTCGAGCACAGATACGCAGTATTTT. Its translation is CASSSRPGVKEPSSTDTQYF.

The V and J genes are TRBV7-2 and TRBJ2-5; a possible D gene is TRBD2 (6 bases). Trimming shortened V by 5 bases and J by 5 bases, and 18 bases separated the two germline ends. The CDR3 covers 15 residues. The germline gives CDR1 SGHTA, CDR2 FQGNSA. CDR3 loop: CASSPGGTPSETQYF. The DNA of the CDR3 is TGTGCCAGCAGCCCTGGGGGGACGCCCTCGGAGACCCAGTACTTC.

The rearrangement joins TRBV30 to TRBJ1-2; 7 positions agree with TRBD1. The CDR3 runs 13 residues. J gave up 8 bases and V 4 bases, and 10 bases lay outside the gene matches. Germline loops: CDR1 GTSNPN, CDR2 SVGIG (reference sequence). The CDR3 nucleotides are TGTGCCTGGACGAGACAGGGAACTTGGGGCTACACCTTC. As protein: CAWTRQGTWGYTF.

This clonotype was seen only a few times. The CDR3 DNA reads as TGTGCCAGCAGCCAGGGTTGGGGTGCGGCCACAGATACGCAGTATTTT. This sequence encodes CASSQGWGAATDTQYF. The rearrangement links TRBV7-2 to TRBJ2-3, with a weak D call TRBD1 (5 bases). This CDR3 spans 16 amino acids. Trimming took off 5 bases at V and 2 bases at J, with 17 bases between the two ends. Germline CDR1 reads SGHTA; CDR2 reads FQGNSA.

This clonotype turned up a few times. CDR3 region: CASSFSVAGASTDTQYF. CDR3 DNA: TGTGCCAGCAGTTTCAGTGTCGCGGGGGCGAGCACAGATACGCAGTATTTT. The chain has TRBV27 and TRBJ2-3; a weak D match, TRBD2 (7 bases). Germline-derived CDR1 and CDR2 are MNHEY and SMNVEV (reference sequence). This CDR3 is built from 17 residues. The V end lost 3 bases, the J end lost 0 bases, and 16 bases lay between the germline ends.

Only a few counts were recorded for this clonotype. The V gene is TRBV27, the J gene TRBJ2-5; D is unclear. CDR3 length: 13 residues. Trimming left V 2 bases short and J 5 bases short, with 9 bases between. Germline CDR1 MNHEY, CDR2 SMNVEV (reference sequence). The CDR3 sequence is CASSLSPGETQYF. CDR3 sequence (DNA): TGTGCCAGCAGTTTAAGTCCTGGGGAGACCCAGTACTTC.

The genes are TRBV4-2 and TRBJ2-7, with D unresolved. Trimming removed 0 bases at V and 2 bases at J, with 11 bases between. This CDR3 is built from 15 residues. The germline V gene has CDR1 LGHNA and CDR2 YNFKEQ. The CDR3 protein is CASSQDRAKPYEQYF. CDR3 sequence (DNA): TGTGCCAGCAGCCAAGATCGCGCTAAACCCTACGAGCAGTACTTC.

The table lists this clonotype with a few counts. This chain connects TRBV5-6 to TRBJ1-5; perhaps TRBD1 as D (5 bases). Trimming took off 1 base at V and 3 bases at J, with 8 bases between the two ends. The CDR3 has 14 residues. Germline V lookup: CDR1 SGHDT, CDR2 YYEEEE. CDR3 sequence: CASSLYRSNQPQHF. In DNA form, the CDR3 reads TGTGCCAGCAGCTTGTACAGGTCCAATCAGCCCCAGCATTTT.

The CDR3: CASRLSQLAYNEQFF. In DNA form, the CDR3 reads TGTGCCAGCAGGCTTTCCCAACTAGCGTACAATGAGCAGTTCTTC. V is TRBV28 and J is TRBJ2-1; 7 positions match TRBD2. CDR1 is MDHEN and CDR2 is SYDVKM in the germline V gene. J was trimmed by 4 bases and V by 6 bases; bases with no gene match: 9. The CDR3 length is 15 residues.

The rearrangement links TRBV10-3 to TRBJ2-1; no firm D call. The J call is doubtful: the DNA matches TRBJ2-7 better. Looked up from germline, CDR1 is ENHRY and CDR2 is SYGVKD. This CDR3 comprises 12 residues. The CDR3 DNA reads TGTGCCATCAGTGAGGCACGGGACGAGCAGTACTTC. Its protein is CAISEARDEQYF.

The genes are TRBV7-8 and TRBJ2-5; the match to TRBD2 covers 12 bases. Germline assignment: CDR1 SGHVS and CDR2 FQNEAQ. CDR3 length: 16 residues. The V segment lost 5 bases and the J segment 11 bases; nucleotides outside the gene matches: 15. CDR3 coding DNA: TGTGCCAGCAGCCTTTCAGCACTAGCGGGAGGCTATGGGCAGTACTTC. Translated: CASSLSALAGGYGQYF.

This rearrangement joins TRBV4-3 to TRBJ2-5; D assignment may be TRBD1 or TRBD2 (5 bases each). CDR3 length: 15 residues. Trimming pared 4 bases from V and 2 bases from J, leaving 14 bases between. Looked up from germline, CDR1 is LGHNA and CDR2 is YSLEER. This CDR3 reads CASSRVGDGQETQYF. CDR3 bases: TGCGCCAGCAGCCGAGTAGGGGACGGACAAGAGACCCAGTACTTC.

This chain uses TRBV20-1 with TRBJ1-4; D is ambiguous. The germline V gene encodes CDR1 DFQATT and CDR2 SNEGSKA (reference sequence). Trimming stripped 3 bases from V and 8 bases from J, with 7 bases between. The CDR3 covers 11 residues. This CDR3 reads CSASDREKLFF. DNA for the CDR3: TGCAGTGCTAGTGATCGCGAAAAACTGTTTTTT.